This T cell receptor beta chain was observed in a study of PD-1 blockade in classical Hodgkin lymphoma. The V gene's germline CDR1 is LNHDA and CDR2 SQIVND (reference sequence). The CDR3 spans 15 residues. The ends lost 5 bases at V and 4 bases at J; junction bases unmatched: 9. Time point here: newly diagnosed, previously untreated cHL patient sample. Magnetic negative selection purified CD4+ T cells from thawed PBMCs. Generated by immunoSEQ multiplex PCR, the TCRdb table keeps only in-frame clones and is missing some. The table records approximately 25,000 clones, roughly nine tenths of them present only once.

Sequencing input: CD4+ T cells from blood. The rearrangement joins TRBV19 to TRBJ1-2; TRBD1 agrees at 8 bases. This clonotype was sampled from a human donor with classical Hodgkin lymphoma. The DNA of the CDR3 is TGTGCCAGTAGTCTATTGGACAGGGAGCTCTATGGCTACACCTTC. This translates into CASSLLDRELYGYTF.